This TCR beta chain was recovered during a study of beta chain features in type 1 diabetes. General study results and limits: Cells with high TCR expression could be over-represented when cDNA is sequenced.

Of the isolated RNA, all was reverse transcribed, and so the sequenced material was expressed TCRB transcripts. Libraries were prepared by immunoSEQ multiplex PCR; TCRdb keeps only in-frame clonotypes and omits some of them. In the table there are roughly 500,000 clones, approximately 31% of which are singletons. Germline CDR1 is SGHRS and CDR2 is YFSETQ. V shed 4 bases, J shed 0 bases, and the junction held 7 bases outside the gene matches. There are 17 residues in the CDR3. To note about this clone: Its antigen is not known.

This rearrangement joins TRBV5-1 to TRBJ2-7; the match to TRBD2 covers 13 bases. The sequencing input was naive CD4+ T cells from blood. The clonotype originates from a man aged 18 to 29 in good health. The CDR3 bases are TGCGCCAGCAGCCCCACCGGACTAGCGGGAGCCTCCTACGAGCAGTACTTC. Its protein is CASSPTGLAGASYEQYF. Full variable domain (remainder filled in from reference TRBV5-1 and TRBJ2-7): KAGVTQTPRYLIKTRGQQVTLSCSPISGHRSVSWYQQTPGQGLQFLFEYFSETQRNKGNFPGRFSGRQFSNSRSEMNVSTLELGDSALYLCASSPTGLAGASYEQYFGPGTRLTVT.